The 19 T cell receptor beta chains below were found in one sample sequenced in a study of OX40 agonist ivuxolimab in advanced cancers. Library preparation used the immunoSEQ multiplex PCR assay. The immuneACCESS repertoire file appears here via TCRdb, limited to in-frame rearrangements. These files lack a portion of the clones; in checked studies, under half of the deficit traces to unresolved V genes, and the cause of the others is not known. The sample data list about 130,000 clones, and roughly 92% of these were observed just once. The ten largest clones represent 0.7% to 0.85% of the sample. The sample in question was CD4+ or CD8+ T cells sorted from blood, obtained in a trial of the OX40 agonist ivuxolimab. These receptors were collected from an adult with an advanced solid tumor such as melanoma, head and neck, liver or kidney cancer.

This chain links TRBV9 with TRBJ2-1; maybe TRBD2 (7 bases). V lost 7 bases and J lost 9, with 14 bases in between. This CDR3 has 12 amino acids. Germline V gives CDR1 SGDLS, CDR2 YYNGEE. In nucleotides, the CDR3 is TGTGCCAGCGGGGGAGGGGGAACTGAGCAGTTCTTC. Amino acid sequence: CASGGGGTEQFF.

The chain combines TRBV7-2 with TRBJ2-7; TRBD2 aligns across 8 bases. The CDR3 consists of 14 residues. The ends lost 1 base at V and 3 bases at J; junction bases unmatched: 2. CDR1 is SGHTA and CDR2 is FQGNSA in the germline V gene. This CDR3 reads CASSLGLANYEQYF. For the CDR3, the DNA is TGTGCCAGCAGCTTAGGACTAGCGAACTACGAGCAGTACTTC.

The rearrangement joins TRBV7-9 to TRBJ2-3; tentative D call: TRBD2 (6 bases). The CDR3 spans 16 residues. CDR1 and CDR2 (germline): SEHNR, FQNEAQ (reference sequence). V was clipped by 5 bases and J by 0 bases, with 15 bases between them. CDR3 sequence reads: CASSPSLAQSTDTQYF. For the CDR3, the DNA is TGTGCCAGCAGCCCCAGTCTAGCGCAAAGCACAGATACGCAGTATTTT.

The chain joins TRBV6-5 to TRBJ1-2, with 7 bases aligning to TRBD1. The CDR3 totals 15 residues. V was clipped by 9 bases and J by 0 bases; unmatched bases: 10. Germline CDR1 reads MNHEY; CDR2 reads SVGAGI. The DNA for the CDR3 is TGTGCCAGTTCAGAGGGGACAGTAGCTAACTATGGCTACACCTTC. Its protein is CASSEGTVANYGYTF.

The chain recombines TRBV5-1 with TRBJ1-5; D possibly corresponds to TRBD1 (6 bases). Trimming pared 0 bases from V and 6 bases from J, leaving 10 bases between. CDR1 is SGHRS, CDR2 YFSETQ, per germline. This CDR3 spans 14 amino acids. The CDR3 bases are TGCGCCAGCAGCTTGGAAGGGGGAGGTCAGCCCCAGCATTTT. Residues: CASSLEGGGQPQHF.

The CDR3 reads CASSTRLSEQYF. The CDR3 nucleotides read TGTGCCAGCAGTACACGCTTAAGTGAGCAGTACTTC. This sequence joins TRBV27 and TRBJ2-7; D not resolved. V lost 5 bases, J lost 7 bases, and 12 bases lay in between. The CDR3 extends over 12 amino acids. Germline lookup yields CDR1 MNHEY and CDR2 SMNVEV (reference sequence).

Here the CDR3 DNA reads TGCGCCAGCAGCCTCTACCGGGACAGGGGTCAAAATTCACCCCTCCACTTT. This sequence encodes CASSLYRDRGQNSPLHF. The rearrangement joins TRBV4-3 to TRBJ1-6; 10 positions match TRBD1. CDR1 and CDR2 from the germline V gene are LGHNA and YSLEER. J gave up 7 bases and V 4 bases, and 10 bases lay outside the gene matches. The CDR3 has 17 amino acids.

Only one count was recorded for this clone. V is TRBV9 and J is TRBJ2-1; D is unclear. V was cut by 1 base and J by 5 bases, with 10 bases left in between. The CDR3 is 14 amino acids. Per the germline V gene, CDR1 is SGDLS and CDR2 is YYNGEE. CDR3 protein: CASSVREGNNEQFF. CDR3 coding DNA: TGTGCCAGCAGCGTAAGGGAAGGTAACAATGAGCAGTTCTTC. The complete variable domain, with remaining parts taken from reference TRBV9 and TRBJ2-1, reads DSGVTQTPKHLITATGQRVTLRCSPRSGDLSVYWYQQSLDQGLQFLIQYYNGEERAKGNILERFSAQQFPDLHSELNLSSLELGDSALYFCASSVREGNNEQFFGPGTRLTVL.

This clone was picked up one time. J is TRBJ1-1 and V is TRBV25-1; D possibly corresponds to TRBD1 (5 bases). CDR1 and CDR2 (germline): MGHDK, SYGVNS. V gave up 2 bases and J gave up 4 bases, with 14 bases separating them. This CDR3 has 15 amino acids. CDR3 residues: CASSEQGLGVTEAFF. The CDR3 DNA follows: TGTGCCAGCAGTGAACAGGGATTGGGGGTCACTGAAGCTTTCTTT.

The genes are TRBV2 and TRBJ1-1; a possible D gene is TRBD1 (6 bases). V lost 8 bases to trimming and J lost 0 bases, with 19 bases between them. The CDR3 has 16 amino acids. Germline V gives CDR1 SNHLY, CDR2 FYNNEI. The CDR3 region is CASENPRTEMNTEAFF. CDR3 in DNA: TGTGCCAGCGAAAACCCTCGGACAGAAATGAACACTGAAGCTTTCTTT.

This chain's CDR3 is CASSYSWRDNEQFF. The CDR3 bases are TGTGCCAGCAGTTACTCGTGGCGTGACAATGAGCAGTTCTTC. This rearrangement joins TRBV6-5 to TRBJ2-1, with no clear D. Trimming pared 0 bases from V and 5 bases from J, leaving 8 bases between. This CDR3 has 14 amino acids. Germline CDR1 is MNHEY and CDR2 is SVGAGI.

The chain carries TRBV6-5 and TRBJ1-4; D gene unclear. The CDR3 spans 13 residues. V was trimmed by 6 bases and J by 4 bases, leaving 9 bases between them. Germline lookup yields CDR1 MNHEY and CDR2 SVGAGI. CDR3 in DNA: TGTGCCAGCAGCCTAAGGGATAATGAAAAACTGTTTTTT. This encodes CASSLRDNEKLFF.

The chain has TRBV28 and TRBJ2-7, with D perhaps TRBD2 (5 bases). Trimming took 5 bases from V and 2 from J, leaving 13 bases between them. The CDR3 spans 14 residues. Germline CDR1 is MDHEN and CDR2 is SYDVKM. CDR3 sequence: CASSQEALTYEQYF. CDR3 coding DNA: TGTGCCAGCAGTCAGGAGGCTTTGACCTACGAGCAGTACTTC.

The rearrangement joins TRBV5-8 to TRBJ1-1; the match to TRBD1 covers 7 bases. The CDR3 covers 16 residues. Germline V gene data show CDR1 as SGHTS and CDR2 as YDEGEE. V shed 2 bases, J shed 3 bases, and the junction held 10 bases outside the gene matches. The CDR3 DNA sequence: TGTGCCAGCAGCTTTGACCAGGGGGAAGTTCACACTGAAGCTTTCTTT. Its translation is CASSFDQGEVHTEAFF.

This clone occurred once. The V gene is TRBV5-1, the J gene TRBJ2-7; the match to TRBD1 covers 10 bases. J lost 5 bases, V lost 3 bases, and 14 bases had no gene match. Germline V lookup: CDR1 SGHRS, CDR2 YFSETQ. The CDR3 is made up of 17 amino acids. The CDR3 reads CASSWDPGGTGVDEQYF. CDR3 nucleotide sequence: TGCGCCAGCAGCTGGGATCCAGGCGGGACAGGGGTCGACGAGCAGTACTTC.

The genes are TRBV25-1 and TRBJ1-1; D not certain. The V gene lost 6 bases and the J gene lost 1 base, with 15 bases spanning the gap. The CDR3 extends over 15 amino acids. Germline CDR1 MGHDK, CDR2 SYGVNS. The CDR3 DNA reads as TGTGCCAGCAGAAACAGCCTTAGGAAGAACACTGAAGCTTTCTTT. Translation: CASRNSLRKNTEAFF.

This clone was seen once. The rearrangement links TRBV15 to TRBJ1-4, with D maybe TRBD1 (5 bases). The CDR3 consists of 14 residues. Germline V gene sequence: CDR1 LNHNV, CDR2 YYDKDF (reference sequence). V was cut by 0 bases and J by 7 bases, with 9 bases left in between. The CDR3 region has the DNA TGTGCCACCAGCAGAGATAAGAGGGGTGAAAAACTGTTTTTT. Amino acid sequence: CATSRDKRGEKLFF.

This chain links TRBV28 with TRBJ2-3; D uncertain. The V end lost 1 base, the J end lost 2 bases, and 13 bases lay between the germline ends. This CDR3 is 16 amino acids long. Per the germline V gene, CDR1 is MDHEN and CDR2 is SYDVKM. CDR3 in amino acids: CASSLFGGLITDTQYF. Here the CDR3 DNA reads TGTGCCAGCAGTTTATTCGGCGGTCTCATCACAGATACGCAGTATTTT.

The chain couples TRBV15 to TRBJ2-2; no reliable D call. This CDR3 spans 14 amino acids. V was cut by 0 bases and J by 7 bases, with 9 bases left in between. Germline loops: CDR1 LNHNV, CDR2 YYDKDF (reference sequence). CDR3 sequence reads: CATSRDEKGGELFF. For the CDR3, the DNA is TGTGCCACCAGCAGAGATGAAAAGGGCGGGGAGCTGTTTTTT.